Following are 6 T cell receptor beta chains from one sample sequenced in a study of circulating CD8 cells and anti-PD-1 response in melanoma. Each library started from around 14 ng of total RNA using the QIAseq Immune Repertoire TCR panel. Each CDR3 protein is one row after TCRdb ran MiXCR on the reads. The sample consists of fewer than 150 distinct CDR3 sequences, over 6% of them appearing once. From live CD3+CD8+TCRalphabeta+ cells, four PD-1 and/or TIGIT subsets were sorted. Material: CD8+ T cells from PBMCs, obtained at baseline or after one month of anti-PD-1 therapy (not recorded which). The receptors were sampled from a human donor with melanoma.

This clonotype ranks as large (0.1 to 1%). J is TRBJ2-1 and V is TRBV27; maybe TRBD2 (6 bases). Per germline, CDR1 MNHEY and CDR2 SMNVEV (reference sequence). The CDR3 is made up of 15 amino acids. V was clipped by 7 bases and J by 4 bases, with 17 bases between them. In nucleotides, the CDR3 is TGTGCCAGCACCTCCAGGAGCGGACTATACAATGAGCAGTTCTTC. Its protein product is CASTSRSGLYNEQFF.

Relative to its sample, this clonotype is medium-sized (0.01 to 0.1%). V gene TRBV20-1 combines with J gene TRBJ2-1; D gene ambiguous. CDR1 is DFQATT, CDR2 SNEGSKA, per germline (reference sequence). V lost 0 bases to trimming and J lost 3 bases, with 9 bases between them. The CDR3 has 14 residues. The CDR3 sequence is CSARERLDYNEQFF. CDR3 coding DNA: TGCAGTGCTAGAGAGCGGCTAGACTACAATGAGCAGTTCTTC.

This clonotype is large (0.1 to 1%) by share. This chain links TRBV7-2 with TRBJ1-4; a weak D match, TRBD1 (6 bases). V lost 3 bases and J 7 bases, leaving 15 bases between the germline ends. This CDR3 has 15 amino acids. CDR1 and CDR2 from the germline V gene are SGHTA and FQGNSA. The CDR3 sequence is CASSFGSGTIEKLFF. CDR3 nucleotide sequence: TGTGCCAGCAGCTTTGGTTCCGGGACAATTGAAAAACTGTTTTTT.

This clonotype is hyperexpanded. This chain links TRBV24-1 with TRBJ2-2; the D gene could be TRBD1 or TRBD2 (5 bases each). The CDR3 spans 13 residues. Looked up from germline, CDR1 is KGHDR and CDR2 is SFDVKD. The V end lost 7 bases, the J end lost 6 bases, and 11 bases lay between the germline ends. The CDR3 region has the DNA TGTGCCACCAGGACCCAGGGAGCCGGGGAGCTGTTTTTT. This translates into CATRTQGAGELFF.

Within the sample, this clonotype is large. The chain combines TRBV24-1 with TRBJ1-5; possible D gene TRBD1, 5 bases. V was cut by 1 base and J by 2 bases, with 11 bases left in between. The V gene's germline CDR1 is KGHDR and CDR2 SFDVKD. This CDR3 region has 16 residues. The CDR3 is CATSDFREWGNQPQHF. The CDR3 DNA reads TGTGCCACCAGTGATTTCAGGGAGTGGGGCAATCAGCCCCAGCATTTT.

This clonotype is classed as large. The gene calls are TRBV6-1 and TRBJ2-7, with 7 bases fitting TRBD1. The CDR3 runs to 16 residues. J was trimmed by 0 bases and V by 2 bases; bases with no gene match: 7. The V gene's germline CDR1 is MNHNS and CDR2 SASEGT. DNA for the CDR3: TGTGCCAGCAGTGAATCCATGGGGGACAGCTCCTACGAGCAGTACTTC. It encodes CASSESMGDSSYEQYF.